One sample yielded the 12 T cell receptor beta chains listed below, sequenced in a study of blood T cell dynamics during melanoma immunotherapy. Repertoires were generated with immunoSEQ multiplex PCR, while TCRdb's copy carries only in-frame clones and drops some. This table has 8,500 to 14,000 clones, approximately 87% appearing once. Time point specified: pre-treatment baseline. The source material was blood, sampled from a patient treated with checkpoint blockade. The receptors were sampled from a human donor with melanoma.

The CDR3 sequence: CASMQGASNQPQHF. CDR3 coding DNA: TGTGCCAGTATGCAAGGGGCAAGCAATCAGCCCCAGCATTTT. The chain links TRBV19 to TRBJ1-5; a weak D match, TRBD1 (5 bases). Trimming took 7 bases from V and 1 from J, leaving 11 bases between them. The CDR3 covers 14 residues. CDR1 and CDR2 (germline): LNHDA, SQIVND (reference sequence).

This chain uses TRBV5-3 with TRBJ1-1; TRBD1 aligns across 7 bases. TRBV5-3 is treated as an ORF (open reading frame) with a function not yet certain. There are 14 residues in the CDR3. Unmatched junction bases numbered 10, after V lost 7 bases and J lost 4 bases. CDR3 in amino acids: CARGQVTSRTEAFF. The CDR3 DNA reads TGTGCCAGAGGACAGGTAACGAGTCGCACTGAAGCTTTCTTT.

This clone showed up just a few times. V and J are TRBV5-1 and TRBJ1-4; D is perhaps TRBD1 (5 bases). The CDR3 is 15 residues long. V lost 2 bases and J 0 bases, leaving 8 bases between the germline ends. CDR1 SGHRS and CDR2 YFSETQ come from the germline V gene. CDR3: CASSLLGATNEKLFF. The CDR3 nucleotides are TGCGCCAGCAGCTTATTAGGGGCAACTAATGAAAAACTGTTTTTT.

The rearrangement links TRBV18 to TRBJ2-7; TRBD2 might be the D (6 bases). With 8 bases removed from V and 4 bases from J, the gap between germline ends came to 18 bases. The germline gives CDR1 KGHSH, CDR2 LQKENI. CDR3 length: 14 amino acids. CDR3 region: CASSSGGIPYEQYF. CDR3 bases: TGTGCCAGCAGCTCCGGCGGGATACCTTACGAGCAGTACTTC. The full variable domain, rest sourced from reference TRBV18 and TRBJ2-7, is NAGVMQNPRHLVRRRGQEARLRCSPMKGHSHVYWYRQLPEEGLKFMVYLQKENIIDESGMPKERFSAEFPKEGPSILRIQQVVRGDSAAYFCASSSGGIPYEQYFGPGTRLTVT.

This rearrangement joins TRBV19 to TRBJ2-1; a possible D gene is TRBD1 (5 bases). The CDR3 loop spans 15 amino acids. The germline V gene encodes CDR1 LNHDA and CDR2 SQIVND (reference sequence). V was pared by 5 bases and J by 6 bases, with 17 bases between. CDR3 amino acids: CASSSTAVGSNEQFF. CDR3 in DNA: TGTGCCAGTAGTTCGACAGCCGTGGGAAGCAATGAGCAGTTCTTC.

This rearrangement joins TRBV28 to TRBJ2-7; 8 bases are shared with TRBD1. V was clipped by 7 bases and J by 6 bases; unmatched bases: 11. The CDR3 is 14 residues long. Germline V lookup: CDR1 MDHEN, CDR2 SYDVKM. CDR3: CASIHTGGRGEQYF. The DNA for the CDR3 is TGTGCCAGCATTCATACAGGGGGACGTGGCGAGCAGTACTTC.

This clone was counted a few times. The V call is TRBV7-6, the J call TRBJ1-5; D gene unclear. V was clipped by 0 bases and J by 7 bases, with 7 bases between them. This CDR3 comprises 13 residues. Per the germline V gene, CDR1 is SGHVS and CDR2 is FNYEAQ. CDR3 loop: CASSLADTQPQHF. In nucleotides, the CDR3 is TGTGCCAGCAGCTTAGCAGATACCCAGCCCCAGCATTTT. The full variable domain, completed using reference TRBV7-6 and TRBJ1-5, is GAGVSQSPRYKVTKRGQDVALRCDPISGHVSLYWYRQALGQGPEFLTYFNYEAQQDKSGLPNDRFSAERPEGSISTLTIQRTEQRDSAMYRCASSLADTQPQHFGDGTRLSIL.

The rearrangement joins TRBV7-2 to TRBJ2-3; the match to TRBD2 covers 10 bases. Germline V gene sequence: CDR1 SGHTA, CDR2 FQGNSA. The ends lost 1 base at V and 1 base at J; junction bases unmatched: 5. CDR3 length equals 17 residues. The CDR3 DNA is TGTGCCAGCAGCTTAGAAACTAGCGGGATGGGCACAGATACGCAGTATTTT. Amino acid sequence: CASSLETSGMGTDTQYF.

The chain recombines TRBV5-1 with TRBJ2-1, with 14 bases matching TRBD2. Germline CDR1 and CDR2: SGHRS and YFSETQ. This CDR3 spans 16 amino acids. Losses at the gene ends were 3 bases for V and 6 bases for J; bases not matched to a gene: 5. The CDR3 is CASSSGLAGGSNEQFF. The CDR3 DNA sequence: TGCGCCAGCAGCTCCGGACTAGCGGGGGGTAGCAATGAGCAGTTCTTC.

The rearrangement links TRBV28 to TRBJ1-1; D is unclear. Germline values: CDR1 MDHEN, CDR2 SYDVKM. The CDR3 is made up of 13 amino acids. The V gene lost 6 bases and the J gene lost 1 base, with 9 bases spanning the gap. The CDR3 protein is CASRYNSNTEAFF. DNA for the CDR3: TGTGCCAGCAGGTACAATTCGAACACTGAAGCTTTCTTT.

The genes are TRBV9 and TRBJ2-1; TRBD2 matches 9 bases. This CDR3 comprises 15 residues. Trimming at V came to 3 bases and at J to 9 bases, leaving 10 bases not matched to a gene. In germline, CDR1 is SGDLS, CDR2 YYNGEE. DNA of the CDR3: TGTGCCAGCAGCGCTACCGGGATAGCGGGAGTTGAGCAGTTCTTC. Its protein product is CASSATGIAGVEQFF.

The chain couples TRBV6-1 to TRBJ1-4; D unresolved. The CDR3 runs to 15 residues. Trimming pared 3 bases from V and 7 bases from J, leaving 15 bases between. Germline V gives CDR1 MNHNS, CDR2 SASEGT. The CDR3 nucleotides are TGTGCCAGCAGTGAGTTCATACTCGGGGTTGAAAAACTGTTTTTT. Encoded protein: CASSEFILGVEKLFF.